This TCR beta chain was sequenced during a study of sequential checkpoint blockade in melanoma. The treatment here: randomized to nivolumab then ipilimumab (arm A) or the reverse (arm B). TCRdb's table, derived via immunoSEQ multiplex PCR, lists solely in-frame clones and lacks some. There are over 10,000 clones in the sample; about 72% occur only once, and 45% to 65% lies in the top ten. CDR1 is SGDLS, CDR2 YYNGEE, per germline. This CDR3 comprises 14 residues. The V end was cut by 4 bases, the J end by 5 bases, with 15 bases between. The chain is built from TRBV9 and TRBJ1-1, with unresolved D. Sequences were derived from CD8+ T cells sorted from blood (inferred from file names), sampled from a patient given nivolumab and ipilimumab in sequence. The receptor comes from a human patient with melanoma. Some clones in this sample may be carry-over from other donors' samples. The DNA of the CDR3 is TGTGCCAGCAGCCCAGAGGGAGTTTGGACTGAAGCTTTCTTT. It specifies CASSPEGVWTEAFF. Full variable domain (outside the CDR3, taken from reference TRBV9 and TRBJ1-1): DSGVTQTPKHLITATGQRVTLRCSPRSGDLSVYWYQQSLDQGLQFLIQYYNGEERAKGNILERFSAQQFPDLHSELNLSSLELGDSALYFCASSPEGVWTEAFFGQGTRLTVV.